This T cell receptor (beta chain) was obtained from a study of blood T cells in healthy people across ages. The germline V and J ends were trimmed by 6 bases and 5 bases, with 15 bases remaining between them. CDR1 DFQATT and CDR2 SNEGSKA come from the germline V gene (reference sequence). CDR3 size: 13 residues. The authors ran a second PCR of 7 to 11 cycles using a sample-barcoded 5' primer and a J-beta primer mix. TCRdb re-derived calls from the 5' RACE reads in MiXCR, one entry per CDR3 protein. The sample has more than 800,000 distinct CDR3 sequences, 35% to 50% seen once. This sequence was found in an older woman in good health. The chain couples TRBV20-1 to TRBJ2-3; D is unclear. What was sequenced was blood. This chain's CDR3 is CSADFVQEDTQYF. DNA of the CDR3: TGCAGTGCCGACTTCGTGCAGGAAGATACGCAGTATTTT.